This paragraph reports one TCR beta chain. The CDR3 contains 14 residues. V gave up 5 bases and J gave up 6 bases; unmatched junction bases: 6. The germline gives CDR1 SNHLY, CDR2 FYNNEI. The repertoire was sequenced with immunoSEQ multiplex PCR; TCRdb's copy has only in-frame clones and lacks some. The sample lists about 690,000 clones, about nine tenths occurring once. This sample was included in a study of shared clonotypes between healthy human individuals. Sequencing was done on a sample of memory CD8+ T cells from PBMCs. The sample's subset: CD45RO+ cells pooled with CCR7-negative TemRA cells. The V gene is TRBV2, the J gene TRBJ1-4; the match to TRBD1 covers 7 bases. The sequence was collected from a man between 18 and 35 years old in good health. Some clones in this sample may be carry-over from other donors' samples. The DNA for the CDR3 is TGTGCCAGCAGTTTAGGGCAGGGGGATGAAAAACTGTTTTTT. It encodes CASSLGQGDEKLFF.